This record covers a single T cell receptor beta chain. The data originate from a study of cytomegalovirus exposure and HLA in healthy donors. This CDR3 contains 14 residues. Germline V gene lookup returns CDR1 SEHNR and CDR2 FQNEAQ (reference sequence). V lost 5 bases to trimming and J lost 4 bases; unmatched junction nucleotides: 5. Only in-frame clones appear in the TCRdb table, and some are missing; sequencing was by immunoSEQ multiplex PCR. The repertoire holds roughly 300,000 clones, with approximately 90% as singletons. The sequencing sample was made of PBMCs. The sequence was collected from a woman aged 18-29 years in good health and CMV-seronegative. The V gene is TRBV7-9, the J gene TRBJ2-7, with 10 bases identical to TRBD2. The CDR3 sequence is CASSPGAGGYEQYF. CDR3 nucleotide sequence: TGTGCCAGCAGCCCGGGAGCGGGGGGGTACGAGCAGTACTTC.